Presented here are 23 T cell receptor beta chains from one specimen sequenced in a study of OX40 agonist ivuxolimab in advanced cancers. Sequencing was performed with immunoSEQ multiplex PCR; in TCRdb, only in-frame clones are kept and a portion is missing. The sample holds about 66,000 clones, 80% to 90% seen once. The sample here was CD4+ or CD8+ T cells sorted from blood, taken in a trial of the OX40 agonist ivuxolimab. These receptors originate from an adult with an advanced solid tumor such as melanoma, head and neck, liver or kidney cancer.

V and J are TRBV27 and TRBJ2-3, with TRBD2 as a possible D gene (6 bases). V lost 3 bases to trimming and J lost 0 bases, with 13 bases between them. Germline CDR1 reads MNHEY; CDR2 reads SMNVEV (reference sequence). The CDR3 consists of 16 residues. The CDR3 DNA reads TGTGCCAGCAGTTTGGGAGCGGGCCCTAGCACAGATACGCAGTATTTT. Translating it yields CASSLGAGPSTDTQYF.

The chain combines TRBV7-8 with TRBJ1-5; no firm D call. The CDR3 runs 16 residues. Trimming took off 5 bases at V and 0 bases at J, with 14 bases between the two ends. Germline lookup yields CDR1 SGHVS and CDR2 FQNEAQ. CDR3 sequence reads: CASSRGPPYSNQPQHF. CDR3 in DNA: TGTGCCAGCAGCCGCGGTCCGCCTTATAGCAATCAGCCCCAGCATTTT.

V gene TRBV27 combines with J gene TRBJ2-7; possible D gene TRBD2, 5 bases. V lost 2 bases to trimming and J lost 0 bases, with 11 bases between them. The germline V gene encodes CDR1 MNHEY and CDR2 SMNVEV (reference sequence). The length of the CDR3 is 15 residues. The CDR3 loop reads CASSLRGISSYEQYF. In nucleotides, the CDR3 is TGTGCCAGCAGTTTACGGGGTATCAGCTCCTACGAGCAGTACTTC.

A single count supports this clone. The chain has TRBV7-6 and TRBJ1-2; D might be TRBD1 (5 bases). This CDR3 is built from 18 residues. The germline CDR1 and CDR2 sequences are SGHVS and FNYEAQ. With 1 base removed from V and 0 bases from J, the gap between germline ends came to 18 bases. As DNA, the CDR3 is TGTGCCAGCAGCTTAGTATCAGGGCCTGAAACTTCTAACTATGGCTACACCTTC. Its protein product is CASSLVSGPETSNYGYTF.

This sequence joins TRBV2 and TRBJ1-2; unclear D gene. Germline CDR1 and CDR2: SNHLY and FYNNEI. The CDR3 consists of 13 residues. Trimming pared 6 bases from V and 8 bases from J, leaving 16 bases between. CDR3 coding DNA: TGTGCCAGCAGGGTCAGTGAGGTGGAAGGCTACACCTTC. Protein product: CASRVSEVEGYTF.

The chain's CDR3 is CASSQGLGSHSYEQYF. CDR3 in DNA: TGTGCCAGCAGCCAAGGTTTAGGCAGCCACTCCTACGAGCAGTACTTC. This sequence joins TRBV16 and TRBJ2-7; D gene uncertain. The germline V gene has CDR1 KGHSY and CDR2 FQNENV. V was clipped by 2 bases and J by 0 bases, with 14 bases between them. This CDR3 comprises 16 residues.

The V and J genes are TRBV11-2 and TRBJ2-3; 7 nucleotides line up with TRBD2. Looked up from germline, CDR1 is SGHAT and CDR2 is FQNNGV. V shed 5 bases and J 5 bases; nucleotides not matched to a gene: 13. The CDR3 sequence is 16 residues long. The CDR3 sequence: CASSPSGTGPIDTQYF. For the CDR3, the DNA is TGTGCCAGCAGCCCAAGCGGGACCGGGCCTATAGATACGCAGTATTTT. Looking up the rest from reference TRBV11-2 and TRBJ2-3 gives the full variable domain: EAGVAQSPRYKIIEKRQSVAFWCNPISGHATLYWYQQILGQGPKLLIQFQNNGVVDDSQLPKDRFSAERLKGVDSTLKIQPAKLEDSAVYLCASSPSGTGPIDTQYFGPGTRLTVL.

The V and J genes are TRBV7-2 and TRBJ2-3; TRBD2 agrees at 7 bases. The CDR3 is 15 residues long. J lost 4 bases, V lost 6 bases, and 10 bases had no gene match. The germline CDR1 and CDR2 sequences are SGHTA and FQGNSA. The DNA for the CDR3 is TGTGCCAGCAGACCAAGCGCCGGGGGGTCAGATACGCAGTATTTT. This sequence encodes CASRPSAGGSDTQYF.

The chain uses TRBV27 and TRBJ2-5; TRBD2 matches 11 bases. The V segment lost 4 bases and the J segment 3 bases; nucleotides outside the gene matches: 4. Germline V lookup: CDR1 MNHEY, CDR2 SMNVEV (reference sequence). The CDR3 has 15 amino acids. The CDR3 reads CASSSGLAVKETQYF. The CDR3 region has the DNA TGTGCCAGCAGTTCGGGACTAGCGGTCAAAGAGACCCAGTACTTC.

V usage is TRBV5-4 and J usage is TRBJ1-1; no firm D call. V was shortened by 3 bases and J by 1 base, with 13 bases between the two germline ends. The CDR3 covers 15 residues. Germline V gene sequence: CDR1 SGHNT, CDR2 YYREEE (reference sequence). CDR3 protein: CASSSGRGRNTEAFF. DNA for the CDR3: TGTGCCAGCAGCTCTGGGAGAGGGAGGAACACTGAAGCTTTCTTT.

The chain couples TRBV27 to TRBJ2-1, with 7 positions matching TRBD1. The ends lost 6 bases at V and 1 base at J; junction bases unmatched: 6. Germline V gives CDR1 MNHEY, CDR2 SMNVEV (reference sequence). This CDR3 contains 15 residues. The CDR3 sequence: CASRWGQSSYNEQFF. Written as DNA, the CDR3 is TGTGCCAGCAGATGGGGACAGAGTTCCTACAATGAGCAGTTCTTC.

The chain carries TRBV2 and TRBJ2-7; D gene unclear. From germline, CDR1 is SNHLY and CDR2 FYNNEI. The CDR3 spans 12 residues. Trimming took 8 bases from V and 2 from J, leaving 10 bases between them. Here the CDR3 DNA reads TGTGCCAGCGTGGGGTTTGCCTACGAGCAGTACTTC. It encodes CASVGFAYEQYF. Full variable domain (missing parts from reference TRBV2 and TRBJ2-7): EPEVTQTPSHQVTQMGQEVILRCVPISNHLYFYWYRQILGQKVEFLVSFYNNEISEKSEIFDDQFSVERPDGSNFTLKIRSTKLEDSAMYFCASVGFAYEQYFGPGTRLTVT.

J is TRBJ2-4 and V is TRBV7-3, with a weak D call TRBD1 (5 bases). Germline V gene lookup returns CDR1 SGHTA and CDR2 FQGTGA. V dropped 6 bases and J dropped 8 bases, with 20 bases sitting between them. CDR3 length: 15 amino acids. CDR3 loop: CASSNGVGALDIQYF. The CDR3 nucleotides read TGTGCCAGCAGTAATGGGGTAGGGGCGCTGGACATTCAGTACTTC.

This chain joins TRBV28 and TRBJ2-1, with 10 bases fitting TRBD2. The CDR3 has 16 residues. V lost 2 bases and J lost 5; bases outside the gene matches: 6. Looked up from germline, CDR1 is MDHEN and CDR2 is SYDVKM. The DNA for the CDR3 is TGTGCCAGCAGTTTAGAGCTAGCGGGAGTGAACAATGAGCAGTTCTTC. It specifies CASSLELAGVNNEQFF.

The rearrangement joins TRBV19 to TRBJ2-6, with D unresolved. V lost 6 bases and J lost 4, with 10 bases in between. The CDR3 is 14 amino acids. Germline lookup yields CDR1 LNHDA and CDR2 SQIVND (reference sequence). CDR3 in DNA: TGTGCCAGTAGGATCGGAAGGGGGGCCAACGTCCTGACTTTC. It translates to CASRIGRGANVLTF.

The chain couples TRBV19 to TRBJ2-7; D unresolved. Germline V lookup: CDR1 LNHDA, CDR2 SQIVND (reference sequence). The CDR3 has 13 residues. V was shortened by 5 bases and J by 2 bases, with 10 bases between the two germline ends. The CDR3: CASSRRPTYEQYF. Written as DNA, the CDR3 is TGTGCCAGTAGTCGGCGCCCCACCTACGAGCAGTACTTC.

The V gene is TRBV6-5, the J gene TRBJ2-2; D not certain. The CDR3 is 12 residues long. Trimming removed 6 bases from V and 5 bases from J, with 7 bases in between. Germline V gene lookup returns CDR1 MNHEY and CDR2 SVGAGI. CDR3 in DNA: TGTGCCAGCAGATCTAAAACCGGGGAGCTGTTTTTT. This sequence encodes CASRSKTGELFF.

This clone showed up just once. The genes are TRBV27 and TRBJ1-2; 7 bases agree with TRBD1. Germline assignment: CDR1 MNHEY and CDR2 SMNVEV (reference sequence). V shed 5 bases, J shed 10 bases, and the junction held 7 bases outside the gene matches. This CDR3 contains 12 residues. DNA of the CDR3: TGTGCCAGCAGTCCTGAGACAGGGTACTACACCTTC. It is translated as CASSPETGYYTF.

The chain uses TRBV6-4 and TRBJ2-1; a possible D gene is TRBD1 (5 bases). Germline assignment: CDR1 MRHNA and CDR2 SNTAGT. V was clipped by 2 bases and J by 8 bases, with 10 bases between them. This CDR3 region has 13 residues. The CDR3: CASSDLPGYEQFF. In DNA form, the CDR3 reads TGTGCCAGCAGTGACCTACCAGGGTATGAGCAGTTCTTC.

The count of this clone is one. The chain couples TRBV19 to TRBJ1-5, with D unresolved. The CDR3 sequence is 16 residues long. Between the trimmed V and J ends, which lost 6 bases and 2 bases, there was a span of 17 bases. Germline-derived CDR1 and CDR2 are LNHDA and SQIVND (reference sequence). The CDR3 reads CASRGRGSSRNQPQHF. CDR3 in DNA: TGTGCCAGTAGAGGTCGAGGGTCCTCTCGCAATCAGCCCCAGCATTTT.

V is TRBV6-5 and J is TRBJ1-2, with TRBD1 identical over 8 bases. CDR3 size: 14 residues. With V trimmed by 5 bases and J by 6 bases, 8 bases remained unmatched. The germline V gene has CDR1 MNHEY and CDR2 SVGAGI. In DNA form, the CDR3 reads TGTGCCAGCAGTCCAACAGGACAGGGCGATGGCTACACCTTC. Its translation: CASSPTGQGDGYTF.

This clone was seen just once. A much bigger clone sits one base away, suggesting this may be a read error. The sample contains more than one DNA sequence encoding this CDR3. This chain links TRBV5-1 with TRBJ1-1; D is ambiguous. V was shortened by 0 bases and J by 1 base, with 4 bases between the two germline ends. The CDR3 spans 13 residues. CDR1 SGHRS and CDR2 YFSETQ come from the germline V gene. CDR3 DNA: TGCGCCAGCAGCTTGGGGGGGAACACTGAAGCTTTCTTT. Encoded protein: CASSLGGNTEAFF.

This clone occurred once. V gene TRBV11-2 combines with J gene TRBJ2-3; 8 positions agree with TRBD2. The CDR3 is 17 residues long. V lost 1 base and J lost 0; bases outside the gene matches: 6. CDR1 and CDR2 (germline): SGHAT, FQNNGV. In DNA, the CDR3 is TGTGCCAGCAGCTTAGTCGGGGGGGAAGCTAGCACAGATACGCAGTATTTT. Its protein is CASSLVGGEASTDTQYF.